This record concerns one T cell receptor beta chain sequence. Authors' data handling: Estimation of nucleated cell counts relied on the amplification of reference gene primers. The protocol was immunoSEQ multiplex PCR, while the TCRdb copy is restricted to in-frame clones and leaves out a portion. V and J calls and clone size follow that table, whereas D and trimming were derived from the DNA. Of fewer than 300,000 clones in the sample, approximately 81% were seen once. This sample was included in a study of blood T cell repertoires in COVID-19. About the research overall: The cDNA or gDNA used as material had been derived from T cells, B-cell-depleted T cells, or PBMCs.

Germline assignment: CDR1 LNHDA and CDR2 SQIVND (reference sequence). V lost 5 bases to trimming and J lost 0 bases; unmatched junction nucleotides: 8. The CDR3 covers 17 residues. The chain combines TRBV19 with TRBJ2-1; 9 nucleotides match TRBD2. Sequenced material: peripheral blood. This clonotype was sampled from a woman aged 18-30 years with acute or convalescent COVID-19. The CDR3 DNA reads TGTGCCAGTAGTGCTCGAGGGACTAGCTTCTCCTACAATGAGCAGTTCTTC. Its protein is CASSARGTSFSYNEQFF. The entire variable domain, with the rest obtained from reference TRBV19 and TRBJ2-1, is as follows: DGGITQSPKYLFRKEGQNVTLSCEQNLNHDAMYWYRQDPGQGLRLIYYSQIVNDFQKGDIAEGYSVSREKKESFPLTVTSAQKNPTAFYLCASSARGTSFSYNEQFFGPGTRLTVL.